The table lists the clone carrying this T cell receptor (beta chain) with many counts. If no ophthalmopathy progression occurred within 18 months, Graves' hyperthyroidism was stable. The V and J ends lost 6 bases and 4 bases, in that order; junction bases with no gene match: 13. CDR1 SQVTM and CDR2 ANQGSEA come from the germline V gene. The CDR3 loop spans 17 amino acids. Amplified TCR beta CDR3 regions derived from RNA transcripts. The TCR CDR3 was amplified in a first-round RT-PCR using the HTBI primer set. In TCRdb, the multiplex PCR reads were re-called with MiXCR into one record per CDR3 protein. This sample yields hundreds of thousands of distinct CDR3 sequences, of which around 17% are seen a single time; about 20% belongs to the top ten. These data come from a study of T cells in Graves' hyperthyroidism and ophthalmopathy. Study context: Peripheral blood was secured at the point of initial diagnosis, before any treatment.

This chain joins TRBV29-1 and TRBJ2-1, with 12 nucleotides matching TRBD2. Sequenced sample: blood. The TCR sequence derives from a woman aged 18-29 years with Graves' hyperthyroidism. As DNA, the CDR3 is TGCAGCGTCGATAGCCGACTAGCGGGGGCCGTTTACAATGAGCAGTTCTTC. Residues: CSVDSRLAGAVYNEQFF.